This T cell receptor beta chain emerged from a study of blood T cell repertoires in COVID-19. About the study: COVID-19 samples, acute and convalescent, were from the United States, Italy and Spain. The cDNA or gDNA used as material had been derived from T cells, B-cell-depleted T cells, or PBMCs.

CDR1 is SGHVS, CDR2 FNYEAQ, per germline. V was shortened by 3 bases and J by 7 bases, with 10 bases between the two germline ends. The CDR3 has 14 residues. In the study's own analysis: Reference gene primer amplification gave estimated nucleated cell counts. This table comes from immunoSEQ multiplex PCR, and its TCRdb copy is limited to in-frame clones, with some not included. V and J calls and clone size follow that table, whereas D and trimming were derived from the DNA. The table includes roughly 170,000 clones, about 86% detected once. The chain uses TRBV7-6 and TRBJ1-6, with D possibly matching TRBD1 (5 bases). This sequence originates from a man in his sixties or seventies with active or convalescent COVID-19. Material: peripheral blood. The CDR3 region is CASSFNTGNSPLHF. In DNA, the CDR3 is TGTGCCAGCAGCTTTAACACAGGCAATTCACCCCTCCACTTT. Based on the CDR3 plus reference TRBV7-6 and TRBJ1-6, the full variable domain is GAGVSQSPRYKVTKRGQDVALRCDPISGHVSLYWYRQALGQGPEFLTYFNYEAQQDKSGLPNDRFSAERPEGSISTLTIQRTEQRDSAMYRCASSFNTGNSPLHFGNGTRLTVT.